The T cell receptor (beta chain) described here comes from a study of T cell clones after liver transplantation. V lost 7 bases and J lost 4, with 10 bases in between. The V gene's germline CDR1 is LNHDA and CDR2 SQIVND (reference sequence). CDR3 length: 12 residues. TCRdb keeps only in-frame clones here, not all; method: immunoSEQ multiplex PCR. The sample has about 9,200 clones, 78% seen once. This receptor was obtained from a human patient who received a liver transplant. A share of the T cells may be of graft donor origin. V gene TRBV19 combines with J gene TRBJ1-2; no clear D. This specimen was CD8+ T cells from blood, taken at the 22-month timepoint. This CDR3 is CASKEGGYGYTF. The CDR3 DNA reads TGTGCCAGTAAGGAGGGCGGCTATGGCTACACCTTC.